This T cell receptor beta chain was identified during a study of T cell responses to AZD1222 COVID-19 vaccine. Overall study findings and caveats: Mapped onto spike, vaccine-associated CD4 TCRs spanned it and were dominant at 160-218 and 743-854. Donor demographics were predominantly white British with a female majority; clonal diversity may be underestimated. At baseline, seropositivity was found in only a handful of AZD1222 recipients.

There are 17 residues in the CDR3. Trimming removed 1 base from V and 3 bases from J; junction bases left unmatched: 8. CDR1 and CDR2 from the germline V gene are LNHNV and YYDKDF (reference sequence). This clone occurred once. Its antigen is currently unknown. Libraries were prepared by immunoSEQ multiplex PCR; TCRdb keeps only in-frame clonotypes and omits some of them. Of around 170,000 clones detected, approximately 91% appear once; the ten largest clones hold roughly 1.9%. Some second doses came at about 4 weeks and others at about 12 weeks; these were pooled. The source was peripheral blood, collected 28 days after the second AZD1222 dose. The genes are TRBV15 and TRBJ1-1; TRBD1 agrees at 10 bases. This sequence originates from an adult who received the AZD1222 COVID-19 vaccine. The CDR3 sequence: CATSRGRQGARDTEAFF. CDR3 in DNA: TGTGCCACCAGCAGAGGACGACAGGGGGCGCGGGACACTGAAGCTTTCTTT.